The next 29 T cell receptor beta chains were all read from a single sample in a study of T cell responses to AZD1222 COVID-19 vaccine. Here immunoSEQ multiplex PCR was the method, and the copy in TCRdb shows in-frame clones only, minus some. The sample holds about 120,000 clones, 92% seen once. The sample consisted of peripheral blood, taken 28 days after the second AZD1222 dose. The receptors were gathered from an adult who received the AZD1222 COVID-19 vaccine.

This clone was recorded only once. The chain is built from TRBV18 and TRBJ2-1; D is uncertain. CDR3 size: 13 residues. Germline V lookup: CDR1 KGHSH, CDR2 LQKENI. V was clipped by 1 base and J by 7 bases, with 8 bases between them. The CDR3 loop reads CASSPQTQNEQFF. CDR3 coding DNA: TGTGCCAGCTCACCACAGACACAGAATGAGCAGTTCTTC. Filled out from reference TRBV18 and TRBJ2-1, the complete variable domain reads NAGVMQNPRHLVRRRGQEARLRCSPMKGHSHVYWYRQLPEEGLKFMVYLQKENIIDESGMPKERFSAEFPKEGPSILRIQQVVRGDSAAYFCASSPQTQNEQFFGPGTRLTVL.

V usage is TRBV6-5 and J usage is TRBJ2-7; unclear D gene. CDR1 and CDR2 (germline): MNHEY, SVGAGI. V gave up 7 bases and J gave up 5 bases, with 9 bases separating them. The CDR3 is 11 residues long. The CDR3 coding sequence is TGTGCCAGCACAGAGGTCGACGAGCAGTACTTC. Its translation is CASTEVDEQYF.

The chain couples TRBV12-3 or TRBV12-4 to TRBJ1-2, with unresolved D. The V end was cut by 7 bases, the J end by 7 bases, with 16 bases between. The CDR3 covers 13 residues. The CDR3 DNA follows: TGTGCCAGCACCCTTTCTTGGCTCGGTGGCTACACCTTC. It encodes CASTLSWLGGYTF.

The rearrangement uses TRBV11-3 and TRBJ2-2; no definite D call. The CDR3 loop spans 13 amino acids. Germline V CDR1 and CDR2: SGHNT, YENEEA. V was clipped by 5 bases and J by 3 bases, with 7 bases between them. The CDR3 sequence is CASSARHTGELFF. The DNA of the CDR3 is TGTGCCAGCAGCGCTAGGCACACCGGGGAGCTGTTTTTT.

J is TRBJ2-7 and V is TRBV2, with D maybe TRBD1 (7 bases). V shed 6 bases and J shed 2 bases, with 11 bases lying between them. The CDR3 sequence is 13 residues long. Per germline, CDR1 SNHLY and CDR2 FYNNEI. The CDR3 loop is CASSQGGTYEQYF. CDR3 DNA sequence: TGTGCCAGCAGCCAGGGGGGAACCTACGAGCAGTACTTC.

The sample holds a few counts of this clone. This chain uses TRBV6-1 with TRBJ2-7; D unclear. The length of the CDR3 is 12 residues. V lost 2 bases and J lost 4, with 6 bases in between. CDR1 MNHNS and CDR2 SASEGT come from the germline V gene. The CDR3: CASSETAYEQYF. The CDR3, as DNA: TGTGCCAGCAGTGAAACCGCGTACGAGCAGTACTTC.

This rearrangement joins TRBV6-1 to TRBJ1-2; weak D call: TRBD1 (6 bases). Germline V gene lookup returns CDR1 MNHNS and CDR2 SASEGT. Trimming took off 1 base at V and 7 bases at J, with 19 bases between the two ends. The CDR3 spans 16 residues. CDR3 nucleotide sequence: TGTGCCAGCAGTGAAGGAGGAGGGGGGACTTCCAGTGGCTACACCTTC. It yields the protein CASSEGGGGTSSGYTF.

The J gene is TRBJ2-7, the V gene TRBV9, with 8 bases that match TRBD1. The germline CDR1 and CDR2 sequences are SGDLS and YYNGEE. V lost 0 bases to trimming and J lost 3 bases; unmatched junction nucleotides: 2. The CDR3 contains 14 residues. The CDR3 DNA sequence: TGTGCCAGCAGCGTAGCCACAGGGGGCTACGAGCAGTACTTC. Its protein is CASSVATGGYEQYF.

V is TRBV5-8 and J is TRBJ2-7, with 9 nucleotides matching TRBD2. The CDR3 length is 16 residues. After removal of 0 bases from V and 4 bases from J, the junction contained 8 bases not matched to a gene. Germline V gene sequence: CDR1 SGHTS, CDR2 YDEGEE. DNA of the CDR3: TGTGCCAGCAGCTTGGCCGGCGGGGGGGCCAGGTACGAGCAGTACTTC. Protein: CASSLAGGGARYEQYF.

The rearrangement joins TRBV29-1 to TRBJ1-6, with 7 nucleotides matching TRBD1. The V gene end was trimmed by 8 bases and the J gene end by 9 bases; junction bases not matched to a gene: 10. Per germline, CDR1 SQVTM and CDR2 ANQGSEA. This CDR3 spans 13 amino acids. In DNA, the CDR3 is TGCAGCATACGGGACAGCCGGAGTTCACCCCTCCACTTT. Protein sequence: CSIRDSRSSPLHF.

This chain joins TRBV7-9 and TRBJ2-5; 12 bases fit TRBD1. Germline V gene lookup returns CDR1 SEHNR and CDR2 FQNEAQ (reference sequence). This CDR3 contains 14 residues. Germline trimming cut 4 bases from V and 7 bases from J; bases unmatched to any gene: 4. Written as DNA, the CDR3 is TGTGCCAGCAGCTCGGGACAGGGGGCAATGACCCAGTACTTC. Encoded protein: CASSSGQGAMTQYF.

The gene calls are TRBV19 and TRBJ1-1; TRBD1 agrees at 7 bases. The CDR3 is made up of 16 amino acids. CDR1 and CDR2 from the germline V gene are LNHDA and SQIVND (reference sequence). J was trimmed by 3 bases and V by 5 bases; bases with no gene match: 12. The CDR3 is CASSPVRDSPYTEAFF. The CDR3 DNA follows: TGTGCCAGTAGTCCGGTCCGGGACAGCCCTTACACTGAAGCTTTCTTT.

As DNA, the CDR3 is TGTGCCAGCAGCTTAGGCGGGAGGGCCCGCGCCGGGGAGCTGTTTTTT. Residues: CASSLGGRARAGELFF. This chain joins TRBV11-2 and TRBJ2-2; 9 bases fit TRBD2. Losses at the gene ends were 1 base for V and 6 bases for J; bases not matched to a gene: 6. This CDR3 is built from 16 residues. Germline CDR1 reads SGHAT; CDR2 reads FQNNGV.

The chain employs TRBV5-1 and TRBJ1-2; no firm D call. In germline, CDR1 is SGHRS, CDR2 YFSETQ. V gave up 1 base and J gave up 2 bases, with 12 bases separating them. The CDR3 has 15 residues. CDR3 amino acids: CASSLSTGMNYGYTF. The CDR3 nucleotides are TGCGCCAGCAGCTTGTCCACCGGGATGAACTATGGCTACACCTTC.

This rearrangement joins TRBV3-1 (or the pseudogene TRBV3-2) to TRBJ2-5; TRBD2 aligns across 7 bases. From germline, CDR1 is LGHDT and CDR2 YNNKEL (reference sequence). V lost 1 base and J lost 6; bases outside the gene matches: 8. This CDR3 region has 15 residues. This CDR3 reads CASSQGLAIRKTQYF. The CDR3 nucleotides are TGTGCCAGCAGCCAAGGACTAGCTATCCGGAAGACCCAGTACTTC.

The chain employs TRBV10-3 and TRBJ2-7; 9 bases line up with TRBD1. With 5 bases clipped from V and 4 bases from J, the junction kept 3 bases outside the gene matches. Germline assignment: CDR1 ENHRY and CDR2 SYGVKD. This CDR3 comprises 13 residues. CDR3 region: CAISPGQGYEQYF. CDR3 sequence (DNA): TGTGCCATCAGTCCCGGACAGGGGTACGAGCAGTACTTC.

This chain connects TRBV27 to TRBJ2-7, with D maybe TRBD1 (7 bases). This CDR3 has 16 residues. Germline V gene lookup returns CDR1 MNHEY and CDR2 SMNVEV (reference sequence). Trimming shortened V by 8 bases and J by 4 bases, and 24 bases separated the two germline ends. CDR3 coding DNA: TGTGCCAGCGGATTAAGCCTCAAGACAGGGACTTACGAGCAGTACTTC. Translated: CASGLSLKTGTYEQYF.

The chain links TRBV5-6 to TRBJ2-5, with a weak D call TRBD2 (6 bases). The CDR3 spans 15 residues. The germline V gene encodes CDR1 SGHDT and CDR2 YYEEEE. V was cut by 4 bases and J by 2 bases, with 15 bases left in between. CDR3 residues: CASSSWGVGQETQYF. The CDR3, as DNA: TGTGCCAGCAGCAGCTGGGGGGTAGGGCAAGAGACCCAGTACTTC.

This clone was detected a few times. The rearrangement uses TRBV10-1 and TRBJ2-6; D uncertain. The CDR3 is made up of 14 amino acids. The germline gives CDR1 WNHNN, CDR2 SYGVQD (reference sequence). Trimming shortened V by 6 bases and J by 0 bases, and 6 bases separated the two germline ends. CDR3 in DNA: TGCGCCAGCAGCTCGATCTCTGGGGCCAACGTCCTGACTTTC. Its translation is CASSSISGANVLTF.

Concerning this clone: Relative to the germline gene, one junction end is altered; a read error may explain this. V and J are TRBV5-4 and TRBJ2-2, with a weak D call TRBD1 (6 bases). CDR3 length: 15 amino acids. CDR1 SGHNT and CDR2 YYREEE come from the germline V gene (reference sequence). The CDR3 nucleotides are TGTGCCAGCGGCTTCCGGGACAAAAACACCGGGGAGCTGTTTTTT. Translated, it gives CASGFRDKNTGELFF. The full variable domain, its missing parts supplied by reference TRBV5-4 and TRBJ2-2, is ETGVTQSPTHLIKTRGQQVTLRCSSQSGHNTVSWYQQALGQGPQFIFQYYREEENGRGNFPPRFSGLQFPNYSSELNVNALELDDSALYLCASGFRDKNTGELFFGEGSRLTVL.

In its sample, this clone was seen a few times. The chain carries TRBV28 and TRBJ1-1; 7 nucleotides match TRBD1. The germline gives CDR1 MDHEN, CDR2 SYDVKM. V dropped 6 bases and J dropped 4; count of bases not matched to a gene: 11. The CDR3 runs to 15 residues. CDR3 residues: CASSLPDRVATEAFF. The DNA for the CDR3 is TGTGCCAGCAGCCTCCCCGACAGGGTGGCCACTGAAGCTTTCTTT.

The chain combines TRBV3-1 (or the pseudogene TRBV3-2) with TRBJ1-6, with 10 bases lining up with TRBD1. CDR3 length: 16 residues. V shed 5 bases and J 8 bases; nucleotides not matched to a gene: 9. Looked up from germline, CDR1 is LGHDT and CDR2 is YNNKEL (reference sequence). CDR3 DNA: TGTGCCAGCAGCGACCGGGACAGGGGCCATGATTCACCCCTCCACTTT. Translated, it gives CASSDRDRGHDSPLHF.

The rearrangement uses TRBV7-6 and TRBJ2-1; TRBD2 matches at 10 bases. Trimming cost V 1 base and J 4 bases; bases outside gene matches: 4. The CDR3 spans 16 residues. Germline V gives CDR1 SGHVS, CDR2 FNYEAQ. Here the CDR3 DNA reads TGTGCCAGCAGCTTAGTAGCGGGAGGATCATACAATGAGCAGTTCTTC. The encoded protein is CASSLVAGGSYNEQFF. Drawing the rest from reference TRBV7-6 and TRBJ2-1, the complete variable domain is GAGVSQSPRYKVTKRGQDVALRCDPISGHVSLYWYRQALGQGPEFLTYFNYEAQQDKSGLPNDRFSAERPEGSISTLTIQRTEQRDSAMYRCASSLVAGGSYNEQFFGPGTRLTVL.

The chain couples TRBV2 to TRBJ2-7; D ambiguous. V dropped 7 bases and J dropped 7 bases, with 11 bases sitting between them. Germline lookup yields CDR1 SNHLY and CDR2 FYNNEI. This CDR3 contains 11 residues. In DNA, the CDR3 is TGTGCCAGCATGCAAGAAGGGGAGCAGTACTTC. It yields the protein CASMQEGEQYF. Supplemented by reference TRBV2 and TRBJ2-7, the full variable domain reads EPEVTQTPSHQVTQMGQEVILRCVPISNHLYFYWYRQILGQKVEFLVSFYNNEISEKSEIFDDQFSVERPDGSNFTLKIRSTKLEDSAMYFCASMQEGEQYFGPGTRLTVT.

The CDR3 sequence is CASSRQGYDEQYF. Here the CDR3 DNA reads TGTGCCAGCAGCCGACAGGGGTACGACGAGCAGTACTTC. The genes are TRBV5-4 and TRBJ2-7; TRBD1 matches at 8 bases. Germline V lookup: CDR1 SGHNT, CDR2 YYREEE (reference sequence). The CDR3 is made up of 13 amino acids. V trimming: 4 bases; J trimming: 5 bases; junction bases outside the gene matches: 5.

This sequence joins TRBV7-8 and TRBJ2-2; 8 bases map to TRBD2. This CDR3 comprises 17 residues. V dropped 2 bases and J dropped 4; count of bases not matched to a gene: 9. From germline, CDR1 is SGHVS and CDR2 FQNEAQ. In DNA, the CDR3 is TGTGCCAGCAGCTTATCGGTGGTTAGCGGGGCCACCGGGGAGCTGTTTTTT. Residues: CASSLSVVSGATGELFF.

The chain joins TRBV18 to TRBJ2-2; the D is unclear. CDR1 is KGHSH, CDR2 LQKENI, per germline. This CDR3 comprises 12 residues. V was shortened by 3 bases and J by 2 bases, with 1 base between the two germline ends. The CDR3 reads CASSPNTGELFF. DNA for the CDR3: TGTGCCAGCTCACCTAACACCGGGGAGCTGTTTTTT.

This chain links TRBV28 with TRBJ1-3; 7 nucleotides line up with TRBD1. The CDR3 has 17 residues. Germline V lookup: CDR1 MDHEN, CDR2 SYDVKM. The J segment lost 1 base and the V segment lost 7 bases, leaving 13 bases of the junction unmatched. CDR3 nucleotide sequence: TGTGCCAGCAACCAATGGGGCAGGGGGTATTCTGGAAACACCATATATTTT. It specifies CASNQWGRGYSGNTIYF.

The CDR3 sequence: CASTRAPTGVIGAFF. In DNA, the CDR3 is TGTGCCAGCACCCGCGCGCCCACGGGTGTCATAGGAGCTTTCTTT. J is TRBJ1-1 and V is TRBV28; D not resolved. The CDR3 is 15 amino acids. Trimming took off 7 bases at V and 10 bases at J, with 25 bases between the two ends. Per the germline V gene, CDR1 is MDHEN and CDR2 is SYDVKM.